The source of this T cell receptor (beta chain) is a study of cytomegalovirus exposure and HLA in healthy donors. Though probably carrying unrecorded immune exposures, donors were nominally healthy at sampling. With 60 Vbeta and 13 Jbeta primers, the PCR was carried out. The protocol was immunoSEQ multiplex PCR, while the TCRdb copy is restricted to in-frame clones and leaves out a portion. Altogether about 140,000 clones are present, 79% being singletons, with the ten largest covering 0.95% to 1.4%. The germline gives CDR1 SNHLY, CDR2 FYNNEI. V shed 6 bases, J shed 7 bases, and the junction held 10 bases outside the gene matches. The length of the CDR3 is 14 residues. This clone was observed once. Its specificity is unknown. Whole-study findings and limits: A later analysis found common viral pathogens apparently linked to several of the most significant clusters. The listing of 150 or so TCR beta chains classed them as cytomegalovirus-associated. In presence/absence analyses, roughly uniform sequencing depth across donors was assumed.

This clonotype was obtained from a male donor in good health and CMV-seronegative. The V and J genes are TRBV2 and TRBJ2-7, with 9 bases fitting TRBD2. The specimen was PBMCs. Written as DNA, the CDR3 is TGTGCCAGCAGCTTACGCGGGGGGGCTTGGGAGCAGTACTTC. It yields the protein CASSLRGGAWEQYF.